These T cell receptor beta chains were read from a single sample in a study of PD-L1 blockade in urothelial cancer. Some clones are missing from TCRdb's copy, which holds only in-frame ones; the method was immunoSEQ multiplex PCR. The data hold under 70,000 clones, with more than 80% observed a single time. The sample in question was PBMCs, obtained around atezolizumab (anti-PD-L1) treatment. Every receptor here comes from a man between 65 and 80 years old with urothelial cancer. Both conserved end residues are part of each CDR3. Each record gives: J gene, V gene, D gene, CDR3 protein. A D gene is named only where the DNA matches it firmly.

>TRBJ1-5|TRBV5-6|TRBD1
CASSWGQGQQPQHF
>TRBJ2-7|TRBV28|TRBD1
CASSYSFGTGDYEQYF
>TRBJ2-3|TRBV5-1|TRBD2
CASSLAGVPDTQYF
>TRBJ2-5|TRBV28|TRBD1
CASSMLGGQGPQETQYF
>TRBJ1-2|TRBV7-2|-
CASSLNRVHYGYTF
>TRBJ2-3|TRBV7-2|TRBD2
CASSLVLGGRASDTQYF
>TRBJ2-7|TRBV5-1|-
CASSLGAGAAYEQYF
>TRBJ2-1|TRBV7-3|TRBD1
CASSLNIGRQGGEQFF
>TRBJ1-2|TRBV25-1|-
CASRSQSNYGYTF
>TRBJ2-1|TRBV4-1|TRBD1
CASSPTGGADRNEQFF
>TRBJ2-2|TRBV4-3|-
CASSQDARIPTGELFF
>TRBJ2-1|TRBV2|TRBD1
CASILQTGDEQFF
>TRBJ2-2|TRBV4-1|TRBD1
CASSQVNSGTGNGELFF
>TRBJ1-2|TRBV30|-
CAWGSAGGRIYGYTF
>TRBJ2-5|TRBV11-2|TRBD1
CASSSTRDRVETQYF
>TRBJ2-5|TRBV18|-
CASSPAGMSPETQYF
>TRBJ2-7|TRBV6-5|TRBD2
CASSAGGPYEQYF
>TRBJ2-5|TRBV11-2|TRBD2
CASSSSGLAGETQYF
>TRBJ2-7|TRBV7-2|-
CASSKDRDLSYEQYF
>TRBJ2-2|TRBV9|TRBD1
CASSPPTGWNTGELFF
>TRBJ1-2|TRBV6-1|TRBD1
CASRPGQAQYGYTF
>TRBJ1-1|TRBV4-2|-
CASSQTYLEAFF
>TRBJ1-1|TRBV27|TRBD1
CASSLQGATEAFF
>TRBJ1-2|TRBV6-1|-
CASSESGTFYGYTF
>TRBJ2-3|TRBV15|TRBD2
CATSRRAGGGTDTQYF
>TRBJ1-1|TRBV2|TRBD1
CASSEVRTGDTEAFF
>TRBJ1-2|TRBV7-9|TRBD1
CASSLGQGARYGYTF
>TRBJ1-5|TRBV27|-
CASSAGWSNQPQHF
>TRBJ2-1|TRBV2|-
CASSKGEEQFF
>TRBJ2-2|TRBV9|TRBD2
CASSPIGLAGEFANTGELFF
>TRBJ2-7|TRBV28|TRBD1
CASSFGQDPSYEQYF
>TRBJ1-2|TRBV27|-
CASRGGEGGWGYTF
>TRBJ2-3|TRBV6-5|-
CASSDLANTQYF
>TRBJ2-3|TRBV7-9|TRBD2
CASSFEAGITDTQYF
>TRBJ1-3|TRBV11-3|TRBD1
CASSNRDRGRPTIYF
>TRBJ2-2|TRBV5-1|TRBD1
CASSLGTGNTGELFF
>TRBJ2-1|TRBV27|TRBD2
CASSSRTSDNNEQFF
>TRBJ2-1|TRBV12-5|-
CASGSDGGSYNEQFF
>TRBJ1-2|TRBV5-4|-
CASSLVGAYGYTF
>TRBJ2-2|TRBV18|TRBD2
CASSPGLAPGELFF
>TRBJ2-7|TRBV28|TRBD1
CASTLTGGTYEQYF
>TRBJ2-1|TRBV9|TRBD2
CASSAGTSAYNEQFF
>TRBJ2-7|TRBV7-2|TRBD1
CASSSQTGSSYEQYF
>TRBJ1-1|TRBV28|-
CASSSGNTEAFF
>TRBJ1-5|TRBV28|TRBD1
CASSWGQLNQPQHF
>TRBJ1-1|TRBV7-2|TRBD1
CASRLQGSTEAFF
>TRBJ1-1|TRBV20-1|-
CSAGQLTEAFF
>TRBJ1-2|TRBV14|TRBD1
CASSQGTGERASYGYTF
>TRBJ2-3|TRBV29-1|TRBD2
CSANIGTSGITDTQYF
>TRBJ2-1|TRBV7-9|-
CASRYTENEQFF
>TRBJ1-1|TRBV10-3|-
CAISRGSSPEAFF
>TRBJ2-2|TRBV7-2|-
CASSADRPTGELFF
>TRBJ2-5|TRBV7-9|-
CASSLAQDKKETQYF
>TRBJ1-2|TRBV28|TRBD1
CASSLPWTGGNYGYTF